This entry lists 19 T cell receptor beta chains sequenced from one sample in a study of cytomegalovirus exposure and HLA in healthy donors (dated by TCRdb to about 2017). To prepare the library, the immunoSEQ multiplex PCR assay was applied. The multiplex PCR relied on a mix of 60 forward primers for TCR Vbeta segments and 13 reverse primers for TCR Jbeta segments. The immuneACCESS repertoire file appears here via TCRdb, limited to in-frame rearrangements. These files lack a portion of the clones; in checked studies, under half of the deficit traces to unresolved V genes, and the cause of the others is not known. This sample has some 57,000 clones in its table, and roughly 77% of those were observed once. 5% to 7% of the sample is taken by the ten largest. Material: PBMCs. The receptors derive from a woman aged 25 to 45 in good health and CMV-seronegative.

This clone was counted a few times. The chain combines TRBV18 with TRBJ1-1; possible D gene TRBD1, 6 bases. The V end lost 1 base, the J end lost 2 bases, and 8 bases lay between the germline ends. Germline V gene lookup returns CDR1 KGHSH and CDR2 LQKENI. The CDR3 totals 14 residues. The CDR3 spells CASSPLDSNTEAFF. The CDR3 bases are TGTGCCAGCTCACCACTGGACAGTAACACTGAAGCTTTCTTT.

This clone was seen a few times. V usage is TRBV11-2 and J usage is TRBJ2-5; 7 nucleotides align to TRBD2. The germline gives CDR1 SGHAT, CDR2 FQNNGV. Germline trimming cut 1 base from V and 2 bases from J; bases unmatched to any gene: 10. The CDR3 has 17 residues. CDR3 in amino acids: CASSLGSAGVGQETQYF. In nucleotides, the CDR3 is TGTGCCAGCAGCTTAGGCTCGGCGGGAGTAGGGCAAGAGACCCAGTACTTC.

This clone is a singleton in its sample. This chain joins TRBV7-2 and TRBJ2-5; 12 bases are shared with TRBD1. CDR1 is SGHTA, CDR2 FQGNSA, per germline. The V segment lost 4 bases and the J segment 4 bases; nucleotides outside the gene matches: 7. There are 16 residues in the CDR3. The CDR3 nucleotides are TGTGCCAGCAGCTCCGGGGGACAGGGGGCAGGAGAGACCCAGTACTTC. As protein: CASSSGGQGAGETQYF.

This CDR3 reads CASSQEQLNQPQHF. The CDR3 region has the DNA TGCGCCAGCAGCCAAGAACAGCTAAATCAGCCCCAGCATTTT. This chain connects TRBV4-3 to TRBJ1-5; D is ambiguous. Trimming took off 0 bases at V and 4 bases at J, with 7 bases between the two ends. The CDR3 runs to 14 residues. Germline V lookup: CDR1 LGHNA, CDR2 YSLEER.

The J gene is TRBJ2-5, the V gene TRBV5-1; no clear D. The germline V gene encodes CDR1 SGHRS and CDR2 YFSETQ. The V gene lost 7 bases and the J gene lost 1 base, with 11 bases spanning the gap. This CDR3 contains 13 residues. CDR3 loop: CASSFGVQETQYF. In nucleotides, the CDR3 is TGCGCCAGCTCCTTCGGAGTCCAAGAGACCCAGTACTTC.

The CDR3 loop reads CASRGMTNEKLFF. The CDR3 nucleotides read TGTGCCAGCCGGGGGATGACTAATGAAAAACTGTTTTTT. The rearrangement joins TRBV6-6 to TRBJ1-4; possibly TRBD1 for D (5 bases). The CDR3 has 13 amino acids. CDR1 is MNHNY and CDR2 is SVGAGI in the germline V gene (reference sequence). Trimming took off 8 bases at V and 2 bases at J, with 9 bases between the two ends.

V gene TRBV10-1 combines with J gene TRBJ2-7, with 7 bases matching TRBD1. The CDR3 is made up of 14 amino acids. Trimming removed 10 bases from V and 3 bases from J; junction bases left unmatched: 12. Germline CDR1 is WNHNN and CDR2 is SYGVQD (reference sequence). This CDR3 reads CAKKQGKPHYEQYF. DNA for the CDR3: TGCGCCAAAAAACAGGGGAAGCCGCACTACGAGCAGTACTTC.

The CDR3 reads CASSIAPGVFTDTQYF. In nucleotides, the CDR3 is TGTGCCAGTAGTATAGCCCCAGGGGTCTTCACAGATACGCAGTATTTT. This rearrangement joins TRBV19 to TRBJ2-3, with D tentatively TRBD1 (6 bases). V was shortened by 1 base and J by 2 bases, with 13 bases between the two germline ends. CDR3 size: 16 residues. Germline assignment: CDR1 LNHDA and CDR2 SQIVND (reference sequence).

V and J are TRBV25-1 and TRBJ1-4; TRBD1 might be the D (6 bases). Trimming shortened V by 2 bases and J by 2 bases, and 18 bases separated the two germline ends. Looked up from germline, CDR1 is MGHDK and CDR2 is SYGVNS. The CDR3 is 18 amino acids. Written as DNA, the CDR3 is TGTGCCAGCAGTGAAGCCCCGGGACACCAAAGTACTAATGAAAAACTGTTTTTT. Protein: CASSEAPGHQSTNEKLFF.

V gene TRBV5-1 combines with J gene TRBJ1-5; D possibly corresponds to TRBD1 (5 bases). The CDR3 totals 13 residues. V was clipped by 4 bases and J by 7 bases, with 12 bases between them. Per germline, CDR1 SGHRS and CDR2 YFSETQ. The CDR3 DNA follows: TGCGCCAGCAGCGTAGGTGGGGGGCAGCCCCAGCATTTT. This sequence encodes CASSVGGGQPQHF. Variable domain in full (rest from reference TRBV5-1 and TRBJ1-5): KAGVTQTPRYLIKTRGQQVTLSCSPISGHRSVSWYQQTPGQGLQFLFEYFSETQRNKGNFPGRFSGRQFSNSRSEMNVSTLELGDSALYLCASSVGGGQPQHFGDGTRLSIL.

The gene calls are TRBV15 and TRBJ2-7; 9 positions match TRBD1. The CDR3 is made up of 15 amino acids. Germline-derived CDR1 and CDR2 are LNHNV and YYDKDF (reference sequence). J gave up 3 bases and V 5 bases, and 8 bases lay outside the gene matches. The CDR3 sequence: CATSPPDRGIYEQYF. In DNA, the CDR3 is TGTGCCACCAGCCCTCCGGACAGGGGAATCTACGAGCAGTACTTC. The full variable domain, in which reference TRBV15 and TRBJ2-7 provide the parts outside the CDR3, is DAMVIQNPRYQVTQFGKPVTLSCSQTLNHNVMYWYQQKSSQAPKLLFHYYDKDFNNEADTPDNFQSRRPNTSFCFLDIRSPGLGDTAMYLCATSPPDRGIYEQYFGPGTRLTVT.

The CDR3, as DNA: TGTGCCGTTGGAGGGGTCTCTGGGGCCAACGTCCTGACTTTC. Its protein is CAVGGVSGANVLTF. The V gene is TRBV6-5, the J gene TRBJ2-6, with a weak D call TRBD2 (6 bases). The CDR3 loop spans 14 amino acids. Germline V gene sequence: CDR1 MNHEY, CDR2 SVGAGI. Trimming cost V 11 bases and J 0 bases, with 11 bases left between them.

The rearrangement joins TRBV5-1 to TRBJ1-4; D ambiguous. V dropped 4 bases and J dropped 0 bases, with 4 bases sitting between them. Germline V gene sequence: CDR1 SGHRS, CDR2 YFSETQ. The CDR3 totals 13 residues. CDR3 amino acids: CASSLATNEKLFF. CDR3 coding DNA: TGCGCCAGCAGCCTCGCAACTAATGAAAAACTGTTTTTT.

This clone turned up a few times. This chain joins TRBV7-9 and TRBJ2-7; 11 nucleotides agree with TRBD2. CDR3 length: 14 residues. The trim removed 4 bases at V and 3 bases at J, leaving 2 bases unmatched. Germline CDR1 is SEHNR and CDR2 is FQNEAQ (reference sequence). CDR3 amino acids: CASSSGLAVYEQYF. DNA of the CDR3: TGTGCCAGCAGCTCGGGACTAGCGGTCTACGAGCAGTACTTC.

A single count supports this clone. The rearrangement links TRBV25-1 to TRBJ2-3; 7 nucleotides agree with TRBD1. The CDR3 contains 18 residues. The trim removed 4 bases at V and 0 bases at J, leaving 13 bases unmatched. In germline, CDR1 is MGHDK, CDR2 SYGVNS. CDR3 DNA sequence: TGTGCCAGCAGTGTCGCATCACAGGGGCCGAAGAGCACAGATACGCAGTATTTT. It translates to CASSVASQGPKSTDTQYF.

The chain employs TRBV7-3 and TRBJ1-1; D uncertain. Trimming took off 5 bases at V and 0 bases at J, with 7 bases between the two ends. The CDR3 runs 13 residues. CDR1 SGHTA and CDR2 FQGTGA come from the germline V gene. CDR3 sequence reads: CASSRSMNTEAFF. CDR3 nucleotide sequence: TGTGCCAGCAGCCGGTCCATGAACACTGAAGCTTTCTTT.

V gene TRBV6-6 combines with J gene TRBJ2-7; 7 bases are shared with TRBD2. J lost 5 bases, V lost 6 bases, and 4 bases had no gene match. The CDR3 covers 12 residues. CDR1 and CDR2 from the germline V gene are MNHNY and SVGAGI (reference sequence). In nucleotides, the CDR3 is TGTGCCAGCAGCCGGGAGGTGGACGAGCAGTACGTC. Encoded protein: CASSREVDEQYV.

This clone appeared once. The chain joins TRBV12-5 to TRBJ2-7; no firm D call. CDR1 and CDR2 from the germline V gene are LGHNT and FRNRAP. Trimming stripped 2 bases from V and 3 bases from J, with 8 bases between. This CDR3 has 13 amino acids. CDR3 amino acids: CASGLSSGYEQYF. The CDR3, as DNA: TGTGCTAGTGGTTTGTCCTCAGGCTACGAGCAGTACTTC.

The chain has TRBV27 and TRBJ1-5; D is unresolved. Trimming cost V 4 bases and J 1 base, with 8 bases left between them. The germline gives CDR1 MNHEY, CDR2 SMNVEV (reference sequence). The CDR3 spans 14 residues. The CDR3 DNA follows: TGTGCCAGCAGTTCATTGGGCAGCAATCAGCCCCAGCATTTT. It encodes CASSSLGSNQPQHF.